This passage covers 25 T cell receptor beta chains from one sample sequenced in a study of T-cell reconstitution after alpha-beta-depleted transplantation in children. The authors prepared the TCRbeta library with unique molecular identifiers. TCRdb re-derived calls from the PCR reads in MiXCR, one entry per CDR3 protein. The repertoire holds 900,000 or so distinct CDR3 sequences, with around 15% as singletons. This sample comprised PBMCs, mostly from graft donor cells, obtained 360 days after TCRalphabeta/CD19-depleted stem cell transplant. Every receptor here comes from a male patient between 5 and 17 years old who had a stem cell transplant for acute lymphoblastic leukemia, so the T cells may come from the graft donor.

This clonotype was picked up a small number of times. For the CDR3, the DNA is TGCAGCGGCAGGCGGACAGCTCAAGAGACCCAGTACTTC. As protein: CSGRRTAQETQYF. The chain joins TRBV29-1 to TRBJ2-5; D is possibly TRBD1 (6 bases). The ends were cut back, 7 bases at V and 2 bases at J, with 14 bases in the middle. The CDR3 consists of 13 residues. Per germline, CDR1 SQVTM and CDR2 ANQGSEA.

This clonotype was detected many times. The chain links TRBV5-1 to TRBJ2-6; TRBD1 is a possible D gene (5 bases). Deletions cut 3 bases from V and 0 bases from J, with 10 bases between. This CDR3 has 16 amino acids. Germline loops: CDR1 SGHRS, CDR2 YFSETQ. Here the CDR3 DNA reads TGCGCCAGCAGCTCCCAGGGTATCTCTGGGGCCAACGTCCTGACTTTC. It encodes CASSSQGISGANVLTF.

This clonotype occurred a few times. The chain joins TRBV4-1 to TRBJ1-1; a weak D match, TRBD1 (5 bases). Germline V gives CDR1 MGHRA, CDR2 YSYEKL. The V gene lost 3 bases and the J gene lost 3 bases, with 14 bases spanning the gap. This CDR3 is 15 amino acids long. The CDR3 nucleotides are TGCGCCAGCAGCCACAAGGCGGGGCAGGACACTGAAGCTTTCTTT. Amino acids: CASSHKAGQDTEAFF.

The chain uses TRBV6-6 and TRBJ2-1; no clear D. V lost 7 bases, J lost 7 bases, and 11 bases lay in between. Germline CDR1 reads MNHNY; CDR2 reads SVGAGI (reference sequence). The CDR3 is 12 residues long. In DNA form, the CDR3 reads TGTGCCAGCACCCATGGGGTGAATGAGCAGTTCTTC. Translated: CASTHGVNEQFF.

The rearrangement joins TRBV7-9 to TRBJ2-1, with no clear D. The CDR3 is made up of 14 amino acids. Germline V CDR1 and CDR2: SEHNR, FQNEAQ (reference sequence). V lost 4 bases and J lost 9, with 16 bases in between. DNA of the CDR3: TGTGCCAGCAGCTATCCTTGGTTAGACGGTGAGCAGTTCTTC. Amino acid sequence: CASSYPWLDGEQFF.

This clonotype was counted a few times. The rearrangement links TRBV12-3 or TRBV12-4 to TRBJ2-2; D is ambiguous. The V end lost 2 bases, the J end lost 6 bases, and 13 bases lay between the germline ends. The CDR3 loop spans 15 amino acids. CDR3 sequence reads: CASSLWPPGSGELFF. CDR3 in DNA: TGTGCCAGCAGTTTATGGCCTCCCGGCTCCGGGGAGCTGTTTTTT.

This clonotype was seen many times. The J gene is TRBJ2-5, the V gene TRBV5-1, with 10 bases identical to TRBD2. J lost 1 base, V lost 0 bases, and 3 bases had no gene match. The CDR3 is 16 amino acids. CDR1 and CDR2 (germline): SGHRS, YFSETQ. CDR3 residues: CASSLVAGGSQETQYF. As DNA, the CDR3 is TGCGCCAGCAGCTTGGTAGCGGGAGGAAGCCAAGAGACCCAGTACTTC.

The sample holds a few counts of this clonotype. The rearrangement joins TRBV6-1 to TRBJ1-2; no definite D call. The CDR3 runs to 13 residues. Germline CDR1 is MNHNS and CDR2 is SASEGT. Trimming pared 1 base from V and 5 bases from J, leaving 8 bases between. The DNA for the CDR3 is TGTGCCAGCAGTGAAGATCGGGGATATGGCTACACCTTC. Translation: CASSEDRGYGYTF.

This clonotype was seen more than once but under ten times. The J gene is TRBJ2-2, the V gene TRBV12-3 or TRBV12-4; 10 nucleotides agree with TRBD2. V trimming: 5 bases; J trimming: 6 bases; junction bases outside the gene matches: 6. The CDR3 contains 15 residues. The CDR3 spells CASSNVLAGPGELFF. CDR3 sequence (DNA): TGTGCCAGCAGTAATGTACTAGCGGGACCCGGGGAGCTGTTTTTT.

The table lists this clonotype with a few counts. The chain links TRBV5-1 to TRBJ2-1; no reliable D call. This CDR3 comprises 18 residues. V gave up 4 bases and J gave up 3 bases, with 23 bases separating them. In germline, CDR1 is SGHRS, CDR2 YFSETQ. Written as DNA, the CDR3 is TGCGCCAGCAGCACCGAAGAGCAGCTAGTAGAGTTCTACAATGAGCAGTTCTTC. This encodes CASSTEEQLVEFYNEQFF.

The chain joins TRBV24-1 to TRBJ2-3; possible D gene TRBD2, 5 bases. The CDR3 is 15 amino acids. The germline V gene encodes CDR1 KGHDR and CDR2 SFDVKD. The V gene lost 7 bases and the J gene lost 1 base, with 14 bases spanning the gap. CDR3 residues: CATSQLGQGTDTQYF. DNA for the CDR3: TGTGCCACCAGCCAACTAGGTCAAGGCACAGATACGCAGTATTTT.

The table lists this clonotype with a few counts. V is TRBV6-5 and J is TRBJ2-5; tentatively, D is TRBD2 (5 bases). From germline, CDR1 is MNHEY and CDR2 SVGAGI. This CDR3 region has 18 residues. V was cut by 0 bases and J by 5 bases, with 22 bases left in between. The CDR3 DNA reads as TGTGCCAGCAGTTACTCCCCTTCTAGGGTGTGGGAGTTGGAGACCCAGTACTTC. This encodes CASSYSPSRVWELETQYF.

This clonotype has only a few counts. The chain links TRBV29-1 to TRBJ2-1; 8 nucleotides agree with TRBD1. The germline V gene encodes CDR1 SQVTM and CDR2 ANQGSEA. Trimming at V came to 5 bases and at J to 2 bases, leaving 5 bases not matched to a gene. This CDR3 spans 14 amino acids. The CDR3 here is CSVSDRVTYNEQFF. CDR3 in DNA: TGCAGCGTTTCGGACAGGGTGACCTACAATGAGCAGTTCTTC.

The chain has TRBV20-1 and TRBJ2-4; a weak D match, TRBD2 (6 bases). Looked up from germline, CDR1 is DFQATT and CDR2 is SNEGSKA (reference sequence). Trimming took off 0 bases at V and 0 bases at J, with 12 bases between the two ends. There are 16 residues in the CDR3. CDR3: CSARDQGGIAKNIQYF. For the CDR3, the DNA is TGCAGTGCTAGAGATCAAGGCGGGATAGCCAAAAACATTCAGTACTTC.

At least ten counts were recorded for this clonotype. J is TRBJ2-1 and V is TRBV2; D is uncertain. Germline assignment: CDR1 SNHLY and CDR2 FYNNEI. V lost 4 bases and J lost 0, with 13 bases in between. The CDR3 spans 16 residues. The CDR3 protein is CASSVVALSSYNEQFF. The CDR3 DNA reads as TGTGCCAGCAGTGTCGTAGCTCTCAGCTCCTACAATGAGCAGTTCTTC.

CDR3 residues: CASSKGRGQGEVGGYTF. The CDR3 DNA sequence: TGTGCCAGCAGCAAAGGGCGGGGACAGGGAGAGGTTGGCGGCTACACCTTC. The chain employs TRBV21-1 and TRBJ1-2; the D call of TRBD1 is as the table states it, not checked on the DNA. TRBV21-1 is annotated as a pseudogene. CDR3 size: 17 residues.

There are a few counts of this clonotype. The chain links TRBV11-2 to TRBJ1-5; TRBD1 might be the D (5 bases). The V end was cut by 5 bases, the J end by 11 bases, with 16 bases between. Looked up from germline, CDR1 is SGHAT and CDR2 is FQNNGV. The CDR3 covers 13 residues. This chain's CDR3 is CASSQGGGIAQHF. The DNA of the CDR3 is TGTGCCAGCAGCCAAGGCGGGGGGATAGCCCAGCATTTT.

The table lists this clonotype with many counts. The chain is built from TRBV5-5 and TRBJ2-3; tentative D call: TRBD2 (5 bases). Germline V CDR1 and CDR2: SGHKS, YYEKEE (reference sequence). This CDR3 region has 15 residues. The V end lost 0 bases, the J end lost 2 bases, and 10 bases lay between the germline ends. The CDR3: CASSLAGVNTDTQYF. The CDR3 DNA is TGTGCCAGCAGCTTGGCCGGGGTGAACACAGATACGCAGTATTTT. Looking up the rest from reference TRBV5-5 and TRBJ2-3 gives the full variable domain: DAGVTQSPTHLIKTRGQQVTLRCSPISGHKSVSWYQQVLGQGPQFIFQYYEKEERGRGNFPDRFSARQFPNYSSELNVNALLLGDSALYLCASSLAGVNTDTQYFGPGTRLTVL.

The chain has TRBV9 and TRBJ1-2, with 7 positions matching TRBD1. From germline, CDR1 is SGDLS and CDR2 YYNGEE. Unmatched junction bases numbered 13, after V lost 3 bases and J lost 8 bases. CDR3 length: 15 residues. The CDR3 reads CASSDTYRGRGGYTF. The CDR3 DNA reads TGTGCCAGCAGCGACACATACAGGGGACGAGGCGGCTACACCTTC.

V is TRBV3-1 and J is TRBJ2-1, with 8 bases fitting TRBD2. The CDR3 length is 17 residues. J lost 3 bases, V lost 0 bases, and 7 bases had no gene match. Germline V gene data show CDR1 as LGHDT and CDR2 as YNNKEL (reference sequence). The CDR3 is CASSQDLASGSYNEQFF. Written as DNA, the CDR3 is TGTGCCAGCAGCCAAGATTTGGCCAGCGGGAGCTACAATGAGCAGTTCTTC.

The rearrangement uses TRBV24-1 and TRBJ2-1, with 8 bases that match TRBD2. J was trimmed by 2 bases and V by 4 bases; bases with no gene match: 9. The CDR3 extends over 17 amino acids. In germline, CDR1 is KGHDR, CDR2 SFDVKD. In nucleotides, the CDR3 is TGTGCCACCAGTGACCCTCGTACTAGCGGAACCTACAATGAGCAGTTCTTC. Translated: CATSDPRTSGTYNEQFF.

As DNA, the CDR3 is TGTGCCAGTAGTATCACCGGCGTAGCAGATACGCAGTATTTT. Encoded protein: CASSITGVADTQYF. V gene TRBV19 combines with J gene TRBJ2-3, with D unresolved. The germline CDR1 and CDR2 sequences are LNHDA and SQIVND (reference sequence). CDR3 length: 14 residues. The V and J ends lost 3 bases and 4 bases respectively, with 11 bases between them.

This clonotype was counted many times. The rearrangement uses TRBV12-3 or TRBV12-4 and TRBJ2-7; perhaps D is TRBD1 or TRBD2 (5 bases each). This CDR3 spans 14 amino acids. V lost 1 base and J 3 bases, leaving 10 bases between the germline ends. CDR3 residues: CASSLGGTLYEQYF. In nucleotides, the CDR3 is TGTGCCAGCAGTTTAGGAGGGACCCTCTACGAGCAGTACTTC.

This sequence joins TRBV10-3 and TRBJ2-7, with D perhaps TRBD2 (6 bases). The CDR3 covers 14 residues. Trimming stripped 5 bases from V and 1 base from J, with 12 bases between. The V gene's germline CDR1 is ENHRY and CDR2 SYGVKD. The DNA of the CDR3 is TGTGCCATCAGTACCGGGACTGGTTCCTACGAGCAGTACTTC. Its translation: CAISTGTGSYEQYF.

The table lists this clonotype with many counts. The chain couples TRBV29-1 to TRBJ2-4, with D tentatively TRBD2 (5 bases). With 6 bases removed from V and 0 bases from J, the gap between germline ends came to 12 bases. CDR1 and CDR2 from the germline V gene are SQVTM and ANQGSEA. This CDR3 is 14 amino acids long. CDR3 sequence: CSVIGLLAKNIQYF. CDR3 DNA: TGCAGCGTGATAGGACTGTTAGCCAAAAACATTCAGTACTTC.